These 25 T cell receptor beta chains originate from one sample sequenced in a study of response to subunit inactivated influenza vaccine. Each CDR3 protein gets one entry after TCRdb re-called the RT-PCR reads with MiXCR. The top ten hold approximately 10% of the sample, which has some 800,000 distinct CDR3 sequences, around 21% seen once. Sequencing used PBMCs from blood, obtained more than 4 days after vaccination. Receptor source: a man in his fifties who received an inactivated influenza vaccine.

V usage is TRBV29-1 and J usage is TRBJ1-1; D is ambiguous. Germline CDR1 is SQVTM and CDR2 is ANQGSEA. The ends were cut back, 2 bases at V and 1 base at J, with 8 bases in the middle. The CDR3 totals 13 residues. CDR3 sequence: CSVEKRTNTEAFF. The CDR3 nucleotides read TGCAGCGTTGAAAAACGGACGAACACTGAAGCTTTCTTT.

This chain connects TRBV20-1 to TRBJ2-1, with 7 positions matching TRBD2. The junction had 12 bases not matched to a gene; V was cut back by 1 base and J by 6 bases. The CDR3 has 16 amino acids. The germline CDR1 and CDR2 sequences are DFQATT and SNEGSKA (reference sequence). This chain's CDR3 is CSARVPLAARANEQFF. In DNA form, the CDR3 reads TGCAGTGCTAGAGTACCTCTAGCGGCCAGGGCCAATGAGCAGTTCTTC.

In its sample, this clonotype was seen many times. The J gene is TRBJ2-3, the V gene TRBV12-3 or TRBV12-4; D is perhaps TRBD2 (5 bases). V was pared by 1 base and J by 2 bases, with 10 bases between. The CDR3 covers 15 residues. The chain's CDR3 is CASSLGGQLTDTQYF. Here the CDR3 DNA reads TGTGCCAGCAGTTTAGGAGGGCAACTCACAGATACGCAGTATTTT.

The CDR3: CASSPQKITQYF. In DNA form, the CDR3 reads TGTGCCAGCTCACCGCAGAAGATAACCCAGTACTTC. J is TRBJ2-5 and V is TRBV18, with D unresolved. Trimming stripped 3 bases from V and 8 bases from J, with 10 bases between. This CDR3 has 12 amino acids. Germline V gene sequence: CDR1 KGHSH, CDR2 LQKENI.

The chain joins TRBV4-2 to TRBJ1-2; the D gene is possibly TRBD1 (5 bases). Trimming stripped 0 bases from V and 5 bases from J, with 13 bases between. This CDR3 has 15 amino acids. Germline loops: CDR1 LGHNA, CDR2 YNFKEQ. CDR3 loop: CASSQEDTGWYGYTF. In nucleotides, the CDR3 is TGTGCCAGCAGCCAAGAGGACACAGGCTGGTATGGCTACACCTTC.

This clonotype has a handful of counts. CDR3 region: CASSLEGTGRWTGELFF. The CDR3 DNA sequence: TGTGCCAGCAGCTTAGAAGGAACGGGGAGGTGGACCGGGGAGCTGTTTTTT. The chain recombines TRBV13 with TRBJ2-2; D may be TRBD2 (6 bases). The germline V gene has CDR1 PRHDT and CDR2 FYEKMQ (reference sequence). The CDR3 consists of 17 residues. V was cut by 1 base and J by 5 bases, with 17 bases left in between.

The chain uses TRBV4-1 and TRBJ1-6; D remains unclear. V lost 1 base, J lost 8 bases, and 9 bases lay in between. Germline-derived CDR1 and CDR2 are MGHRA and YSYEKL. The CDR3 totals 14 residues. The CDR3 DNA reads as TGCGCCAGCAGCCAAGCTGCGCGGGATTCACCCCTCCACTTT. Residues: CASSQAARDSPLHF.

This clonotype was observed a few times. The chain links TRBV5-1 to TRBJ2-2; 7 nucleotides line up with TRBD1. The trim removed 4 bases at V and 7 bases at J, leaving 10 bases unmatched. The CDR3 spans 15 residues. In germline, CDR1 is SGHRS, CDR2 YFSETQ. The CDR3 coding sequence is TGCGCCAGCAGCGTGGCCGGGACAGAGAACGGGGAGCTGTTTTTT. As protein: CASSVAGTENGELFF. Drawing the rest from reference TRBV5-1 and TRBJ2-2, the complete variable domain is KAGVTQTPRYLIKTRGQQVTLSCSPISGHRSVSWYQQTPGQGLQFLFEYFSETQRNKGNFPGRFSGRQFSNSRSEMNVSTLELGDSALYLCASSVAGTENGELFFGEGSRLTVL.

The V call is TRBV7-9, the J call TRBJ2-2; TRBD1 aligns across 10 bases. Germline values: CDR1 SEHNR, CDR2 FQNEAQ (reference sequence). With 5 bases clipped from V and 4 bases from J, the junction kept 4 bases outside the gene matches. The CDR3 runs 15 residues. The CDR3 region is CASSRDRGVTGELFF. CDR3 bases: TGTGCCAGCAGCCGGGACAGGGGCGTCACCGGGGAGCTGTTTTTT.

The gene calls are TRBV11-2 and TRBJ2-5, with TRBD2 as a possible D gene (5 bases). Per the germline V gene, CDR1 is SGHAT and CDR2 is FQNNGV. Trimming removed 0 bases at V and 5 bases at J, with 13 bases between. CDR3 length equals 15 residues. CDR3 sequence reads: CASSLETGSVETQYF. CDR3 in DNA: TGTGCCAGCAGCTTAGAGACGGGTAGCGTCGAGACCCAGTACTTC.

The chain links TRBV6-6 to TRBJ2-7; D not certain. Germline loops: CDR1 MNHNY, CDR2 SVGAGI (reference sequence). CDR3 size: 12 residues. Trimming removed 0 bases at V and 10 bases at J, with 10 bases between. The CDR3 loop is CASSYSADPQYF. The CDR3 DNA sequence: TGTGCCAGCAGTTACTCGGCAGACCCTCAGTACTTC.

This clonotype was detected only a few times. The CDR3 coding sequence is TGCGCCAGCAGCCCGGGGACAGGGGACCTCAACGAGCAGTACTTC. Encoded protein: CASSPGTGDLNEQYF. The chain links TRBV5-1 to TRBJ2-7; 10 nucleotides agree with TRBD1. The CDR3 runs to 15 residues. V shed 4 bases and J 5 bases; nucleotides not matched to a gene: 9. The V gene's germline CDR1 is SGHRS and CDR2 YFSETQ.

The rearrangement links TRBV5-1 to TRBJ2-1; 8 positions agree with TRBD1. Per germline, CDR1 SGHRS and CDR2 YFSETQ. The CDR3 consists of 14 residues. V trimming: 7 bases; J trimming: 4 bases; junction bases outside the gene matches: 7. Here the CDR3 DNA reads TGCGCCAGCCAGACAGGGGACCCTTACAATGAGCAGTTCTTC. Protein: CASQTGDPYNEQFF.

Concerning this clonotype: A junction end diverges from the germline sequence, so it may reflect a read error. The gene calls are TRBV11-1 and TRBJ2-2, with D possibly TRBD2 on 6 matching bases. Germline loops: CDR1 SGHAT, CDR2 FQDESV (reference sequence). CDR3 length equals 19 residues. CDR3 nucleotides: TGTGCCAGCAGCTTAGAGGAGTTAGCGGTCTACGCGAACACCGGGAAGCTGTTTTTT. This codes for CASSLEELAVYANTGKLFF. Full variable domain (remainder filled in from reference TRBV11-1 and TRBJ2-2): EAEVAQSPRYKITEKSQAVAFWCDPISGHATLYWYRQILGQGPELLVQFQDESVVDDSQLPKDRFSAERLKGVDSTLKIQPAELGDSAMYLCASSLEELAVYANTGKLFFGEGSRLTVL.

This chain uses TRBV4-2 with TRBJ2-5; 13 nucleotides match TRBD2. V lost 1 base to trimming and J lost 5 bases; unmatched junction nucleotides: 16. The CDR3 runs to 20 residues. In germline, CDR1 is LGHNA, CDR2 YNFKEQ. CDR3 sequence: CASSQGRGGTSGERTETQYF. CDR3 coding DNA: TGTGCCAGCAGCCAAGGTAGAGGGGGGACTAGCGGGGAGAGGACGGAGACCCAGTACTTC.

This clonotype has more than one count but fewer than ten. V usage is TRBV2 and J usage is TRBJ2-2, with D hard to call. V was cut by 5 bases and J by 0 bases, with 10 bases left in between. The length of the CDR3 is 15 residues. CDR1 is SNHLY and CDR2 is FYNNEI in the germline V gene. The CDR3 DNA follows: TGTGCCAGCAGTCGTGAAGCTTCGAACACCGGGGAGCTGTTTTTT. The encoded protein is CASSREASNTGELFF.

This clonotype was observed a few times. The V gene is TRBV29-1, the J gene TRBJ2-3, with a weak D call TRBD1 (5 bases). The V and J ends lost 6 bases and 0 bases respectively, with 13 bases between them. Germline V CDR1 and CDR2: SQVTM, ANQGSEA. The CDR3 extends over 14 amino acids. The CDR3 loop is CSVNGAASTDTQYF. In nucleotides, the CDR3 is TGCAGCGTCAATGGGGCGGCTAGCACAGATACGCAGTATTTT.

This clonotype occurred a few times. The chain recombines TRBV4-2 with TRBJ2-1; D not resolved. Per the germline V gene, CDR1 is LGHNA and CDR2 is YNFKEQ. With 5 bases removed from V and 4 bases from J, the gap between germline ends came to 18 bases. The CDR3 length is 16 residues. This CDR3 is CASSGGPGPAYNEQFF. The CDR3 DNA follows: TGTGCCAGCAGCGGTGGACCGGGTCCAGCATACAATGAGCAGTTCTTC.

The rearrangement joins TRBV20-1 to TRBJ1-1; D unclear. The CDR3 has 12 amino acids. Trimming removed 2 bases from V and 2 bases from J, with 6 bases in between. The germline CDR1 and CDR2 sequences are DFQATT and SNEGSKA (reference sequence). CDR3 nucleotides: TGCAGTGCTAGAAAGATAAACACTGAAGCTTTCTTT. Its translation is CSARKINTEAFF.

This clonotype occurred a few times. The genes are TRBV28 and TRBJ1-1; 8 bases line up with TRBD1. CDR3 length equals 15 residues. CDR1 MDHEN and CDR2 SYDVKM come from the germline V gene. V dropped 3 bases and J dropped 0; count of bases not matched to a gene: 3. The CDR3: CASSFRGPLNTEAFF. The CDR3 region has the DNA TGTGCCAGCAGTTTCAGGGGGCCGTTGAACACTGAAGCTTTCTTT. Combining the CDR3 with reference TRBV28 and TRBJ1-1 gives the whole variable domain DVKVTQSSRYLVKRTGEKVFLECVQDMDHENMFWYRQDPGLGLRLIYFSYDVKMKEKGDIPEGYSVSREKKERFSLILESASTNQTSMYLCASSFRGPLNTEAFFGQGTRLTVV.

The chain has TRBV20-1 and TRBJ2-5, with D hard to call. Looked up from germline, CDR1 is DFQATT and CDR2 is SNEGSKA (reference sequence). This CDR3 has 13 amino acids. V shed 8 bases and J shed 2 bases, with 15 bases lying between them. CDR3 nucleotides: TGCAGTCCCCAGTTCGCCGGACAAGAGACCCAGTACTTC. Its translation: CSPQFAGQETQYF.

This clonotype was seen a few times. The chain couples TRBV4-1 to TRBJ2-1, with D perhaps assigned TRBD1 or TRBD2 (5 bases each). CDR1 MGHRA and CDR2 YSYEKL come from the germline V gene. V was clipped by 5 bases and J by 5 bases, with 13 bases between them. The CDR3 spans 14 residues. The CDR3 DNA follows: TGCGCCAGCAGCGCCCGGGACGGCAACAATGAGCAGTTCTTC. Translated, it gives CASSARDGNNEQFF.

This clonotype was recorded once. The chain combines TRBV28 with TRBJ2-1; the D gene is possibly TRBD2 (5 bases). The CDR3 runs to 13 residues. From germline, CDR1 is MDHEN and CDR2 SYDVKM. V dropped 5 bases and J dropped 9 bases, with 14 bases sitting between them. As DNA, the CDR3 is TGTGCCAGCAGTCTAGGTGGGCGGGTTGAGCAGTTCTTC. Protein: CASSLGGRVEQFF.

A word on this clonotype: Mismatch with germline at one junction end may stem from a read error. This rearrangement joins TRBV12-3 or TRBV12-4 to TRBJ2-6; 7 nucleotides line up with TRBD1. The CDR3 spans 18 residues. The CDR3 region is CARSILRQGLAGANVLTF. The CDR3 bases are TGTGCCCGCAGTATCCTAAGACAGGGCTTGGCTGGGGCCAACGTCCTGACTTTC.

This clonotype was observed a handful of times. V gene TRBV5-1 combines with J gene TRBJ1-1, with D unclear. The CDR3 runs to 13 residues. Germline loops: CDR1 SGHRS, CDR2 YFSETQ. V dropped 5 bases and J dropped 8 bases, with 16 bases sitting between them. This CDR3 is CASRAEGSREAFF. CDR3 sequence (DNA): TGCGCCAGCAGGGCGGAGGGAAGCAGAGAAGCTTTCTTT.